A single sample is the source of the 2 T cell receptor beta chains below, sequenced in a study of blood T cell repertoires in COVID-19. The assay was immunoSEQ multiplex PCR, and TCRdb's table has in-frame clones only and misses some. The sample includes about 150,000 clones, roughly 89% of them seen just once. Material for sequencing was peripheral blood. The receptor source for this set is a man in his 60s with active or convalescent COVID-19.

The rearrangement joins TRBV23-1 to TRBJ2-7; D unclear. TRBV23-1 belongs to the ORF category, with a function that is uncertain. The CDR3 is 14 residues long. Trimming removed 0 bases from V and 5 bases from J, with 11 bases in between. The CDR3 is CASSQSRSGDEQYF. CDR3 bases: TGCGCCAGCAGTCAATCGAGATCGGGTGACGAGCAGTACTTC.

This clone occurred a few times. The rearrangement joins TRBV27 to TRBJ1-2, with TRBD1 matching 7 bases. This CDR3 is 15 amino acids long. CDR1 and CDR2 from the germline V gene are MNHEY and SMNVEV (reference sequence). With V trimmed by 0 bases and J by 4 bases, 5 bases remained unmatched. CDR3 DNA: TGTGCCAGCAGTTTATCCCGGACAGGCCTCTATGGCTACACCTTC. Translated, it gives CASSLSRTGLYGYTF.